The 5 T cell receptor beta chains below come from one sample, sequenced in a study of OX40 agonist ivuxolimab in advanced cancers. Using immunoSEQ multiplex PCR, the repertoire was profiled, and TCRdb retains in-frame clones only, with some absent. The sample includes roughly 53,000 clones, 75% to 90% seen only once; the top ten take roughly 4.4%. The material sequenced was CD4+ or CD8+ T cells sorted from blood, taken in a trial of the OX40 agonist ivuxolimab. These TCRs come from an adult with an advanced solid tumor such as melanoma, head and neck, liver or kidney cancer.

V gene TRBV11-2 combines with J gene TRBJ2-3; 13 positions agree with TRBD2. The V segment lost 5 bases and the J segment 5 bases; nucleotides outside the gene matches: 7. The CDR3 consists of 16 residues. Germline CDR1 SGHAT, CDR2 FQNNGV. CDR3 protein: CASSPTSGGRGDTQYF. The CDR3 bases are TGTGCCAGCAGCCCGACTAGCGGGGGGCGGGGAGATACGCAGTATTTT. Full variable domain (missing parts from reference TRBV11-2 and TRBJ2-3): EAGVAQSPRYKIIEKRQSVAFWCNPISGHATLYWYQQILGQGPKLLIQFQNNGVVDDSQLPKDRFSAERLKGVDSTLKIQPAKLEDSAVYLCASSPTSGGRGDTQYFGPGTRLTVL.

The chain combines TRBV2 with TRBJ2-5; no reliable D call. The germline CDR1 and CDR2 sequences are SNHLY and FYNNEI. The CDR3 spans 14 residues. V gave up 11 bases and J gave up 2 bases, with 18 bases separating them. The CDR3 nucleotides are TGTGCCGGTGCGAAAGGTGCTTGGCAAGAGACCCAGTACTTC. Protein product: CAGAKGAWQETQYF. The variable domain in full, with the rest retrieved from reference TRBV2 and TRBJ2-5, is EPEVTQTPSHQVTQMGQEVILRCVPISNHLYFYWYRQILGQKVEFLVSFYNNEISEKSEIFDDQFSVERPDGSNFTLKIRSTKLEDSAMYFCAGAKGAWQETQYFGPGTRLLVL.

This chain links TRBV12-2 with TRBJ2-5; the table's TRBD2 call for D was not verified on the DNA. TRBV12-2 is deemed a pseudogene. This CDR3 comprises 17 residues. The CDR3 sequence is CASRLVPGLAGGETQYF. In DNA form, the CDR3 reads TGTGCAAGTCGCTTAGTTCCGGGACTAGCGGGAGGTGAGACCCAGTACTTC.

This chain connects TRBV6-1 to TRBJ2-1; D perhaps matches TRBD1 (6 bases). Germline V gene sequence: CDR1 MNHNS, CDR2 SASEGT. Trimming left V 10 bases short and J 1 base short, with 11 bases between. The CDR3 runs 13 residues. CDR3 bases: TGTGCCACCAACGACAGGTCCTACAATGAGCAGTTCTTC. Translated, it gives CATNDRSYNEQFF.

The chain carries TRBV6-1 and TRBJ1-6; 9 bases fit TRBD1. Germline V gene lookup returns CDR1 MNHNS and CDR2 SASEGT. This CDR3 has 13 residues. The trim removed 7 bases at V and 11 bases at J, leaving 6 bases unmatched. The CDR3 loop is CASMGTGLTPLHF. CDR3 nucleotide sequence: TGTGCCAGCATGGGGACAGGGTTGACACCCCTCCACTTT.